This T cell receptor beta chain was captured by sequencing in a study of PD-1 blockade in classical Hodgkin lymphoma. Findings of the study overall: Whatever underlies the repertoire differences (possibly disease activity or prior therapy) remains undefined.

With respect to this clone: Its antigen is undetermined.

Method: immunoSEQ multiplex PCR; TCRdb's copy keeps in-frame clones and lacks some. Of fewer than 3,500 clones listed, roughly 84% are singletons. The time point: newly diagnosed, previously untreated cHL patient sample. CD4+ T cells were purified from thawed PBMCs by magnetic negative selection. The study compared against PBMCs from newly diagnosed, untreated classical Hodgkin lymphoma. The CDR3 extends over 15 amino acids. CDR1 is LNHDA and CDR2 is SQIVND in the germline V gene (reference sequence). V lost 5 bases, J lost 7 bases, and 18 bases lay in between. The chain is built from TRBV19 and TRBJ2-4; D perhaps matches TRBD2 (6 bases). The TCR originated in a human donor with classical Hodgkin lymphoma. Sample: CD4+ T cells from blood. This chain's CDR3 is CASSFPPGGENIQYF. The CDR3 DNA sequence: TGTGCCAGTAGTTTCCCCCCTGGCGGGGAGAACATTCAGTACTTC.